Sequencing of this T cell receptor beta chain was carried out in a study of OX40 agonist ivuxolimab in advanced cancers. Broader study findings: Some patients without response likewise showed low normalized clonal expansion.

This clone was seen a few times. Its antigen is not known. Germline is not matched at one junction end, which may reflect a read error. Libraries were prepared by immunoSEQ multiplex PCR; TCRdb keeps only in-frame clonotypes and omits some of them. The sample has about 20,000 clones; 80% to 95% are singletons. This CDR3 region has 15 residues. Peripheral blood came from all dose cohorts at three timepoints. The sequencing used CD4+ or CD8+ T cells sorted from blood, collected in a trial of the OX40 agonist ivuxolimab. The clonotype originates from an adult with an advanced solid tumor such as melanoma, head and neck, liver or kidney cancer. The chain employs TRBV5-3 and TRBJ1-2, with 7 nucleotides matching TRBD1. TRBV5-3 is annotated as an ORF whose role is uncertain. The CDR3 protein is CASSLVAGGWNGYTF. CDR3 nucleotide sequence: TGTGCCAGCAGCTTGGTGGCAGGGGGTTGGAATGGCTACACCTTC.